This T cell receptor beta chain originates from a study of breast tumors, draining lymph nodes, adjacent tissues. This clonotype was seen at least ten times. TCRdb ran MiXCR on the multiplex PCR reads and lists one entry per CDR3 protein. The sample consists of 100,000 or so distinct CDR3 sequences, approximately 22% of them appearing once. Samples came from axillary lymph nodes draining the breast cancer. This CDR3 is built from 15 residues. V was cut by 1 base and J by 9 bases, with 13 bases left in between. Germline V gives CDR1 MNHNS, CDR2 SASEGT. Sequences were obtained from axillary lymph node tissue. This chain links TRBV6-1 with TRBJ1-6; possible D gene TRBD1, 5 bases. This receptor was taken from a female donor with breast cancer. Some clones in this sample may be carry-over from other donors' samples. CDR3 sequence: CASSEGAGQRSPLHF. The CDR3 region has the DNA TGTGCCAGCAGTGAAGGTGCAGGGCAGCGTTCACCCCTCCACTTT.